This T cell receptor (beta chain) was recorded in a study of response to subunit inactivated influenza vaccine. TCRdb analysed the RT-PCR reads with MiXCR anew, one entry per CDR3 protein. The profile shows some 800,000 distinct CDR3 sequences, approximately 21% of them singletons. Germline CDR1 KGHSH, CDR2 LQKENI. V lost 3 bases and J 2 bases, leaving 13 bases between the germline ends. The CDR3 length is 15 residues. The V gene is TRBV18, the J gene TRBJ2-5, with no clear D. The source of this sequence is a man aged 45 to 65 who received an inactivated influenza vaccine. This specimen consisted of PBMCs from blood, obtained around 5 days after vaccination. Here the CDR3 reads CASSPGGVIQETQYF. The CDR3 DNA is TGTGCCAGCTCACCGGGCGGCGTTATTCAAGAGACCCAGTACTTC.